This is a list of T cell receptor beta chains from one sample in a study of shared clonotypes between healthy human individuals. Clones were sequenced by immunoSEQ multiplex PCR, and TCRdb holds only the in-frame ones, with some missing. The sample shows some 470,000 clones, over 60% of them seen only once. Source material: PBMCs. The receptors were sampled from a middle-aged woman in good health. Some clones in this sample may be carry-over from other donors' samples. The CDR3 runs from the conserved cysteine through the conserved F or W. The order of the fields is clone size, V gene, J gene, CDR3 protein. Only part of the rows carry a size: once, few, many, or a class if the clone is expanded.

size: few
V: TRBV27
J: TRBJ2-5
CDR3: CASSLRAPREETQYF

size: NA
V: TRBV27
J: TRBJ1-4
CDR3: CASSWTGDGEKLFF

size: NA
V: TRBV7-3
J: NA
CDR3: CASSVGSGSPEQYF

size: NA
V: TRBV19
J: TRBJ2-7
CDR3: CASMEPGMVWAPGTPLYEQYF

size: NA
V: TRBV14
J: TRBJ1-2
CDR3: CASSQVGTGYGYTF

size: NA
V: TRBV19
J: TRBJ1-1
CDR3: CASKPRDGSDEAFF

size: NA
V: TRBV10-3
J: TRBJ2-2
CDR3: CAISSSTGELFF

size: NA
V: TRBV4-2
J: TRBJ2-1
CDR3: CASSQDLGREQFF

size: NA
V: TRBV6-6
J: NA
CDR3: CASSRTSHEQYF

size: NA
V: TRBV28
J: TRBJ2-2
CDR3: CASTTRGQGNTGELFF

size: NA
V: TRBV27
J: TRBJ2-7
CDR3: CASSRGYRELRGQYF

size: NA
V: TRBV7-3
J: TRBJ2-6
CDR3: CASSPLAGGSGANVLTF

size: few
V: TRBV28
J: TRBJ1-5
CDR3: CASSLLAGNQPQHF

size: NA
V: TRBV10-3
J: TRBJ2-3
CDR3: CAISEGGGSTDTQYF

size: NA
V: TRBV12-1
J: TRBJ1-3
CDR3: CASSPPGQGLRGNTIYF

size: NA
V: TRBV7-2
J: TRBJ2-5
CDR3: CASSPRLSAETQYF

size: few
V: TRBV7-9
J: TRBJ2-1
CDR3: CASSTGQGNEQFF

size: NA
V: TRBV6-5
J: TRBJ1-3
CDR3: CASSPRARGNTIYF

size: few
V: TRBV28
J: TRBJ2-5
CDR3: CASSLGTGRQQYF

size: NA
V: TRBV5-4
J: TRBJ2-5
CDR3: CASSLNTGRETQYF

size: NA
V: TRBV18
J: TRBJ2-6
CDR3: CASSPTGGQGAGANVLTF

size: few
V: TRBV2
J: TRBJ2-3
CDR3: CASRRATSVSTDTQYF

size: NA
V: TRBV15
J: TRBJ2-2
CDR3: CATSRWTGRNTGELFF

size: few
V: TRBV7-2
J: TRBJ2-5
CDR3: CASSPDAGTQYF

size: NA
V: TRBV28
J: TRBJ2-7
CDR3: CASSFRVEQYF

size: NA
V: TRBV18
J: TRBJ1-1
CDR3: CASSPLQGNTEAFF

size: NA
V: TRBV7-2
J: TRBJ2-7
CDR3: CASSSTSYEQYF

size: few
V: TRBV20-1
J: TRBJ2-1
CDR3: CSAGGAEQFF

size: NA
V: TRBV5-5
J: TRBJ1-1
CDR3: CASSLAGGGTEAFF

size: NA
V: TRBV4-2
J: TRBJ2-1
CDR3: CASSQDDRTSLSEQFF

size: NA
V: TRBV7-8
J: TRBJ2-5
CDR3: CASSLNSQETQYF

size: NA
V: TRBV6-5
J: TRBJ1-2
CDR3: CASSCSLDRGSEGYTF

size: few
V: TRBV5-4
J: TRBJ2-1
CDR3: CASSLTELAGYNEQFF

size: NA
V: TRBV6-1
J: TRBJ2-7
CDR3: CASSESEIYEQYF

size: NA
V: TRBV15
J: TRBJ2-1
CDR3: CATSREIAGVQQFF

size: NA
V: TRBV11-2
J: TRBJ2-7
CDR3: CASSAPGTGPYEQYF

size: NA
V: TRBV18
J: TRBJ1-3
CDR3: CASRALSGNTIYF

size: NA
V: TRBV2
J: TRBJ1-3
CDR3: CASRAQGGNTIYF

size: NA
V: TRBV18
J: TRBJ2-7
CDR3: CASSPVIWEQYF

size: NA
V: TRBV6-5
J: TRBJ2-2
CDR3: CASSYTGVTGELFF

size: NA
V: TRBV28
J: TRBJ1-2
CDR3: CASSLQDGQGITF

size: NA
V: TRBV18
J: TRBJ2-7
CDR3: CASSSTVGQGSIGAGYEQYF

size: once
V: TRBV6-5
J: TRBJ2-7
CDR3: CASSYTDRGFPYEQYF

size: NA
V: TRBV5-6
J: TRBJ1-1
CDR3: CASSSREWAFF

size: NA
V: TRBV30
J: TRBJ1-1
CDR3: CAWSGLTEAFF

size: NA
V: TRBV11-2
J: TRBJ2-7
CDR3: CASSFSSGASYEQYF

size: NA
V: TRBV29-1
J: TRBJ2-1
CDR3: CSVVGGRAVRSYNEQFF

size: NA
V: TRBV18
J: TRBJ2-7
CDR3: CASSPRWDSSYEQYF

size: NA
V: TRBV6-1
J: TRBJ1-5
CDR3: CASSERGQPQHF